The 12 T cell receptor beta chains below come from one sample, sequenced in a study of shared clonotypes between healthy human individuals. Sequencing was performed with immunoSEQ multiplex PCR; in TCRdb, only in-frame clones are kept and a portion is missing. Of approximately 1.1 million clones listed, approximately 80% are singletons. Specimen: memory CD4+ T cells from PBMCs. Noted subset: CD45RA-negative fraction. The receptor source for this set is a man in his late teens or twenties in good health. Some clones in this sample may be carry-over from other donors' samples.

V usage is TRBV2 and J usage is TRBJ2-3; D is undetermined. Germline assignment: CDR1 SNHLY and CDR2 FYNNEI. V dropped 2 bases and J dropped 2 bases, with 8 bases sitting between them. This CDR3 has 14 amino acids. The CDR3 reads CASSELVTTDTQYF. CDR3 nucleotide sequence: TGTGCCAGCAGTGAACTCGTGACCACAGATACGCAGTATTTT.

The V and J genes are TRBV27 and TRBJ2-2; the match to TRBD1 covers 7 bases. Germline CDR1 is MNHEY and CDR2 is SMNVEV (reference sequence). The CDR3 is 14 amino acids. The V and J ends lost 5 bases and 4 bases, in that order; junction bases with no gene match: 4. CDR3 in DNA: TGTGCCAGCAGTCGACAGGGATTCACCGGGGAGCTGTTTTTT. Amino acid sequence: CASSRQGFTGELFF.

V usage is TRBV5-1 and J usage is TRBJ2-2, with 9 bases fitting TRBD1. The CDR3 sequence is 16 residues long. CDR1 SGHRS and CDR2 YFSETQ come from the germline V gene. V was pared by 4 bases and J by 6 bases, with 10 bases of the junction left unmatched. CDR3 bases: TGCGCCAGCAGCCTCCCCGGGACAGGGTTACCCGGGGAGCTGTTTTTT. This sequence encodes CASSLPGTGLPGELFF.

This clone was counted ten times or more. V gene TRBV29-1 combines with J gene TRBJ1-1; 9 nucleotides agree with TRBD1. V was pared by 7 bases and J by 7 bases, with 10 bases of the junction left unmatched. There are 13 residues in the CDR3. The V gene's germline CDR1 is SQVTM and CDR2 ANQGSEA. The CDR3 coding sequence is TGCAGCGGGGGAACAGGGGGCTGGAATGAAGCTTTCTTT. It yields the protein CSGGTGGWNEAFF.

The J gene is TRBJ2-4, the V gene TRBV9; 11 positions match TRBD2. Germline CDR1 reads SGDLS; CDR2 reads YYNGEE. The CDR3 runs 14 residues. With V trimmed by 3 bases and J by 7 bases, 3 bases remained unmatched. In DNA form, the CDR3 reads TGTGCCAGCAGCGGACTAGCGGGGAATAACATTCAGTACTTC. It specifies CASSGLAGNNIQYF.

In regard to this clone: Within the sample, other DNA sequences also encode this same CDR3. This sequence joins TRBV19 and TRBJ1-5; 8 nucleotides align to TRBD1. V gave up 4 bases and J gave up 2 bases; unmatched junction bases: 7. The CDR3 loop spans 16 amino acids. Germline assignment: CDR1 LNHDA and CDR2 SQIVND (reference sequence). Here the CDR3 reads CASSSPGQGGNQPQHF. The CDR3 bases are TGTGCCAGTAGTAGCCCCGGACAGGGTGGCAATCAGCCCCAGCATTTT.

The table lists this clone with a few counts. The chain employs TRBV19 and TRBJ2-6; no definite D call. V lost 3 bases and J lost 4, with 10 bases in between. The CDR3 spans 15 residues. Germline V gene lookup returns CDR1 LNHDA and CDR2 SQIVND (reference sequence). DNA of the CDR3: TGTGCCAGTAGTATTGGACCTGCCGGGGCCAACGTCCTGACTTTC. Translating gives CASSIGPAGANVLTF.

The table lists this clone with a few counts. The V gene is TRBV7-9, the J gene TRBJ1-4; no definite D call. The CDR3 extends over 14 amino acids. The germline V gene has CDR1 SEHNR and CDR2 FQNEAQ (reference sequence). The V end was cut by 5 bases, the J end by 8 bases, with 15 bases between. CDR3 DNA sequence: TGTGCCAGCAGCCTCGGGAACCAGGAGGAAAAACTGTTTTTT. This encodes CASSLGNQEEKLFF.

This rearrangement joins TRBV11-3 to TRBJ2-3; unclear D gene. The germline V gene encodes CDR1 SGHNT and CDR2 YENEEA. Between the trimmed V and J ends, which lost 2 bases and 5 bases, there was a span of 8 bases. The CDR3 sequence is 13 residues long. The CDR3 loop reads CASSLYERDTQYF. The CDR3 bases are TGTGCCAGCAGCTTATACGAAAGAGATACGCAGTATTTT.

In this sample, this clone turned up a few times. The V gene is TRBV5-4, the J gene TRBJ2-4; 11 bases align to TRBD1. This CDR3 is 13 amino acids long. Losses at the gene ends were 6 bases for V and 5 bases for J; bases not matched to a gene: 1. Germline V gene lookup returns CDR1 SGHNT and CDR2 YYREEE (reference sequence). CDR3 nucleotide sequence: TGTGCCAGCAAGGGACAGGGGGAAAACATTCAGTACTTC. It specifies CASKGQGENIQYF.

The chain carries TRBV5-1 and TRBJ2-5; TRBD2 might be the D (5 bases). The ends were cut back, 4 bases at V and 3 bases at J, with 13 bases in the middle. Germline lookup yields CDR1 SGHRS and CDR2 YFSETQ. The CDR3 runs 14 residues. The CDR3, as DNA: TGCGCCAGCAGCGACACGGGAAGCGAAGAGACCCAGTACTTC. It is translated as CASSDTGSEETQYF.

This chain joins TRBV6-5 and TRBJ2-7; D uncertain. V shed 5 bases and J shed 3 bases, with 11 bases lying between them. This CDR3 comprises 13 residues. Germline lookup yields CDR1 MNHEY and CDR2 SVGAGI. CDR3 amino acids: CASSRLNGYEQYF. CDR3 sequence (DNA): TGTGCCAGCAGTCGACTCAATGGCTACGAGCAGTACTTC.